The next 24 T cell receptor beta chains were all read from a single sample in a study of cytomegalovirus exposure and HLA in healthy donors. Use of 60 Vbeta and 13 Jbeta primers characterized the PCR. The assay was immunoSEQ multiplex PCR, and TCRdb's table has in-frame clones only and misses some. Among about 120,000 clones listed, around 77% were seen once. The sequencing input was PBMCs. These TCRs come from a man aged 35-49 years in good health and CMV-seropositive.

The J gene is TRBJ2-7, the V gene TRBV5-1, with 10 nucleotides matching TRBD2. TRBJ2-5 matches the DNA end more closely, so the J call is doubtful. Germline loops: CDR1 SGHRS, CDR2 YFSETQ. The CDR3 runs 16 residues. CDR3: CASSLALAGPQETQYF. CDR3 sequence (DNA): TGCGCCAGCAGCTTGGCACTAGCGGGACCCCAAGAGACCCAGTACTTC.

V is TRBV5-6 and J is TRBJ1-1; tentative D call: TRBD1 (5 bases). Germline V CDR1 and CDR2: SGHDT, YYEEEE. The CDR3 is 14 residues long. V was cut by 4 bases and J by 6 bases, with 16 bases left in between. The CDR3 protein is CASSPAGRGAEAFF. In DNA form, the CDR3 reads TGTGCCAGCAGCCCGGCGGGGCGAGGAGCTGAAGCTTTCTTT.

This chain connects TRBV6-1 to TRBJ1-2; weak D call: TRBD1 (5 bases). V gave up 6 bases and J gave up 2 bases, with 13 bases separating them. Germline V gene data show CDR1 as MNHNS and CDR2 as SASEGT. The CDR3 contains 14 residues. The DNA for the CDR3 is TGTGCCAGCAGCCCCAGGGAGGAAAACTATGGCTACACCTTC. It yields the protein CASSPREENYGYTF.

The chain has TRBV7-9 and TRBJ1-6; maybe TRBD1 (5 bases). Trimming cost V 5 bases and J 3 bases, with 14 bases left between them. This CDR3 spans 16 amino acids. Germline V lookup: CDR1 SEHNR, CDR2 FQNEAQ (reference sequence). CDR3 nucleotides: TGTGCCAGCAGCCCTGGTCGGGGGGGCTATAATTCACCCCTCCACTTT. Protein sequence: CASSPGRGGYNSPLHF.

This clone was seen a few times. A junction boundary mismatches the germline segment, possibly from a read error. The J gene is TRBJ2-4, the V gene TRBV25-1; TRBD1 agrees at 8 bases. CDR1 is MGHDK, CDR2 SYGVNS, per germline. There are 11 residues in the CDR3. CDR3 loop: CATRGLNSQYF. The CDR3 DNA is TGTGCCACCAGGGGGCTTAACAGTCAGTACTTC. Full variable domain (rest looked up from reference TRBV25-1 and TRBJ2-4): EADIYQTPRYLVIGTGKKITLECSQTMGHDKMYWYQQDPGMELHLIHYSYGVNSTEKGDLSSESTVSRIRTEHFPLTLESARPSHTSQYLCATRGLNSQYFGAGTRLSVL.

This sequence joins TRBV28 and TRBJ1-5; D is undetermined. Trimming stripped 5 bases from V and 1 base from J, with 12 bases between. This CDR3 region has 15 residues. Germline lookup yields CDR1 MDHEN and CDR2 SYDVKM. CDR3 region: CASSEQILSNQPQHF. The CDR3 nucleotides are TGTGCCAGCAGTGAACAGATACTCAGCAATCAGCCCCAGCATTTT.

The V gene is TRBV2, the J gene TRBJ1-1; a possible D gene is TRBD1 (5 bases). CDR1 and CDR2 (germline): SNHLY, FYNNEI. The CDR3 runs 14 residues. The V gene lost 6 bases and the J gene lost 1 base, with 12 bases spanning the gap. In DNA, the CDR3 is TGTGCCAGCAGCAACACCGGACAGAACACTGAAGCTTTCTTT. Residues: CASSNTGQNTEAFF. The complete variable domain, with remaining parts taken from reference TRBV2 and TRBJ1-1, reads EPEVTQTPSHQVTQMGQEVILRCVPISNHLYFYWYRQILGQKVEFLVSFYNNEISEKSEIFDDQFSVERPDGSNFTLKIRSTKLEDSAMYFCASSNTGQNTEAFFGQGTRLTVV.

V gene TRBV15 combines with J gene TRBJ1-5, with 9 positions matching TRBD1. The CDR3 is 15 residues long. The J segment lost 4 bases and the V segment lost 4 bases, leaving 5 bases of the junction unmatched. CDR1 is LNHNV, CDR2 YYDKDF, per germline (reference sequence). CDR3 amino acids: CATSMAGTGNQPQHF. The CDR3 nucleotides read TGTGCCACCAGCATGGCCGGGACAGGGAATCAGCCCCAGCATTTT.

The chain joins TRBV15 to TRBJ2-7; 11 positions match TRBD1. V shed 5 bases, J shed 5 bases, and the junction held 8 bases outside the gene matches. This CDR3 contains 15 residues. From germline, CDR1 is LNHNV and CDR2 YYDKDF (reference sequence). CDR3: CATSSRRTGGNEQYF. The CDR3 region has the DNA TGTGCCACCAGCTCCCGTAGGACAGGGGGCAACGAGCAGTACTTC.

The chain has TRBV11-3 and TRBJ1-1; D not resolved. V was clipped by 5 bases and J by 0 bases, with 7 bases between them. Looked up from germline, CDR1 is SGHNT and CDR2 is YENEEA. The CDR3 is made up of 13 amino acids. CDR3 in DNA: TGTGCCAGCAGCACCACAGTGAACACTGAAGCTTTCTTT. Encoded protein: CASSTTVNTEAFF.

J is TRBJ2-5 and V is TRBV9; 11 bases align to TRBD2. Germline loops: CDR1 SGDLS, CDR2 YYNGEE. This CDR3 has 16 amino acids. The V segment lost 4 bases and the J segment 7 bases; nucleotides outside the gene matches: 12. Here the CDR3 DNA reads TGTGCCAGCAGCCATCTAGCGGGGGGAAGTGAAGGGACCCAGTACTTC. Translated, it gives CASSHLAGGSEGTQYF.

This clone was observed a handful of times. The gene calls are TRBV29-1 and TRBJ1-1, with 9 nucleotides matching TRBD1. This CDR3 is built from 13 residues. V dropped 6 bases and J dropped 6; count of bases not matched to a gene: 8. Germline values: CDR1 SQVTM, CDR2 ANQGSEA. Here the CDR3 reads CSVPWTGVAEAFF. CDR3 coding DNA: TGCAGCGTGCCTTGGACAGGGGTCGCTGAAGCTTTCTTT.

This clone was counted only a few times. This rearrangement joins TRBV4-1 to TRBJ2-2; maybe TRBD1 (5 bases). Germline lookup yields CDR1 MGHRA and CDR2 YSYEKL. Trimming left V 5 bases short and J 5 bases short, with 21 bases between. This CDR3 comprises 17 residues. CDR3 DNA sequence: TGCGCCAGCAGCTATAACCCTGCAGGGCTGGGAACCGGGGAGCTGTTTTTT. Its protein product is CASSYNPAGLGTGELFF.

This clone showed up just once. This sequence joins TRBV4-1 and TRBJ1-5, with D tentatively TRBD1 (6 bases). V lost 3 bases, J lost 7 bases, and 13 bases lay in between. The CDR3 consists of 14 residues. CDR1 and CDR2 (germline): MGHRA, YSYEKL. CDR3 loop: CASSHYREKQPQHF. CDR3 nucleotide sequence: TGCGCCAGCAGCCACTACAGGGAAAAACAGCCCCAGCATTTT.

V gene TRBV27 combines with J gene TRBJ2-5, with TRBD2 identical over 12 bases. This CDR3 comprises 15 residues. With V trimmed by 5 bases and J by 2 bases, 3 bases remained unmatched. Per the germline V gene, CDR1 is MNHEY and CDR2 is SMNVEV (reference sequence). This chain's CDR3 is CASSILAGGQETQYF. CDR3 sequence (DNA): TGTGCCAGCAGTATCCTAGCGGGGGGGCAAGAGACCCAGTACTTC.

V usage is TRBV5-6 and J usage is TRBJ1-5; tentative D call: TRBD1 (5 bases). The CDR3 is 13 amino acids. The germline V gene encodes CDR1 SGHDT and CDR2 YYEEEE. The V gene lost 1 base and the J gene lost 7 bases, with 9 bases spanning the gap. CDR3: CASSLWGGQPQHF. CDR3 nucleotides: TGTGCCAGCAGCTTGTGGGGGGGACAGCCCCAGCATTTT.

The chain has TRBV6-1 and TRBJ1-4; a weak D match, TRBD1 (5 bases). Germline values: CDR1 MNHNS, CDR2 SASEGT. The ends were cut back, 4 bases at V and 7 bases at J, with 16 bases in the middle. This CDR3 comprises 15 residues. CDR3 DNA: TGTGCCAGCAGTGCCCTTGGGGGGTATACTGAAAAACTGTTTTTT. Translation gives CASSALGGYTEKLFF.

The genes are TRBV9 and TRBJ1-4; 10 nucleotides agree with TRBD1. The junction had 12 bases not matched to a gene; V was cut back by 4 bases and J by 0 bases. The CDR3 is made up of 19 amino acids. The germline CDR1 and CDR2 sequences are SGDLS and YYNGEE. The CDR3 sequence is CASSWGTGDTQATNEKLFF. DNA for the CDR3: TGTGCCAGCAGCTGGGGGACAGGGGACACCCAAGCAACTAATGAAAAACTGTTTTTT.

This clone was counted once. The rearrangement uses TRBV7-2 and TRBJ2-3; 10 positions match TRBD2. Germline loops: CDR1 SGHTA, CDR2 FQGNSA. V lost 6 bases and J lost 4; bases outside the gene matches: 7. CDR3 length: 15 residues. CDR3 nucleotides: TGTGCCAGCAGGCCACAGCGGGGGGGCTCAGATACGCAGTATTTT. Amino acid sequence: CASRPQRGGSDTQYF.

The chain joins TRBV4-3 to TRBJ2-5; D gene uncertain. CDR1 LGHNA and CDR2 YSLEER come from the germline V gene. There are 14 residues in the CDR3. The V gene lost 0 bases and the J gene lost 1 base, with 6 bases spanning the gap. CDR3 in DNA: TGCGCCAGCAGCCAAGAACTTACCCAAGAGACCCAGTACTTC. Translating it yields CASSQELTQETQYF.

The chain employs TRBV7-9 and TRBJ2-7, with D possibly matching TRBD2 (5 bases). Trimming left V 4 bases short and J 2 bases short, with 12 bases between. Germline CDR1 is SEHNR and CDR2 is FQNEAQ (reference sequence). The CDR3 spans 14 residues. CDR3 loop: CASSSSLTTYEQYF. In DNA, the CDR3 is TGTGCCAGCAGCTCTAGCTTGACTACCTACGAGCAGTACTTC. Full variable domain (missing parts from reference TRBV7-9 and TRBJ2-7): DTGVSQNPRHKITKRGQNVTFRCDPISEHNRLYWYRQTLGQGPEFLTYFQNEAQLEKSRLLSDRFSAERPKGSFSTLEIQRTEQGDSAMYLCASSSSLTTYEQYFGPGTRLTVT.

This chain uses TRBV28 with TRBJ2-5; the match to TRBD1 covers 8 bases. The CDR3 spans 14 residues. V shed 5 bases and J 11 bases; nucleotides not matched to a gene: 13. Per the germline V gene, CDR1 is MDHEN and CDR2 is SYDVKM. CDR3 in amino acids: CASSDGTGRREQYF. The CDR3 region has the DNA TGTGCCAGCAGTGACGGGACAGGCCGTCGAGAGCAGTACTTC. The full variable domain, completed using reference TRBV28 and TRBJ2-5, is DVKVTQSSRYLVKRTGEKVFLECVQDMDHENMFWYRQDPGLGLRLIYFSYDVKMKEKGDIPEGYSVSREKKERFSLILESASTNQTSMYLCASSDGTGRREQYFGPGTRLLVL.

The chain is built from TRBV9 and TRBJ1-1, with D perhaps TRBD1 (6 bases). This CDR3 contains 14 residues. Germline V gives CDR1 SGDLS, CDR2 YYNGEE. V lost 0 bases and J 6 bases, leaving 12 bases between the germline ends. Written as DNA, the CDR3 is TGTGCCAGCAGCGTAGAGGGGGGGGTTGCTGAAGCTTTCTTT. Translating it yields CASSVEGGVAEAFF.

CDR3 sequence reads: CASSPTTTVQSYNEQFF. CDR3 nucleotide sequence: TGTGCCAGCTCACCAACAACGACAGTACAGTCCTACAATGAGCAGTTCTTC. The gene calls are TRBV18 and TRBJ2-1, with D possibly TRBD1 on 5 matching bases. V lost 2 bases to trimming and J lost 1 base, with 15 bases between them. The CDR3 covers 17 residues. CDR1 and CDR2 from the germline V gene are KGHSH and LQKENI.